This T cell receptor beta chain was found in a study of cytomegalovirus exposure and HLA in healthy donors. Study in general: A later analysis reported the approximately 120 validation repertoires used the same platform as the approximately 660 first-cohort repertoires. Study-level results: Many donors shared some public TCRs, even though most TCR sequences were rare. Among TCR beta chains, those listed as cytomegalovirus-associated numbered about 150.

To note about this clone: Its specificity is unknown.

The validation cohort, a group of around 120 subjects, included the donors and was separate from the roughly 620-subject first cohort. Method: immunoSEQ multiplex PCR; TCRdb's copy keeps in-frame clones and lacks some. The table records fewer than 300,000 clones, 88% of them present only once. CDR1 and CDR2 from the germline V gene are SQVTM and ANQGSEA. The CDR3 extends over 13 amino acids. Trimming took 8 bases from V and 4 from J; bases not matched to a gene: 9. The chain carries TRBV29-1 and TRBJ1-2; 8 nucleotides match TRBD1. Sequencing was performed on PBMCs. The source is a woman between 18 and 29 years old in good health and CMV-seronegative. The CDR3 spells CSIKTGAGYGYTF. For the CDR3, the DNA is TGCAGCATAAAGACAGGGGCGGGCTATGGCTACACCTTC.